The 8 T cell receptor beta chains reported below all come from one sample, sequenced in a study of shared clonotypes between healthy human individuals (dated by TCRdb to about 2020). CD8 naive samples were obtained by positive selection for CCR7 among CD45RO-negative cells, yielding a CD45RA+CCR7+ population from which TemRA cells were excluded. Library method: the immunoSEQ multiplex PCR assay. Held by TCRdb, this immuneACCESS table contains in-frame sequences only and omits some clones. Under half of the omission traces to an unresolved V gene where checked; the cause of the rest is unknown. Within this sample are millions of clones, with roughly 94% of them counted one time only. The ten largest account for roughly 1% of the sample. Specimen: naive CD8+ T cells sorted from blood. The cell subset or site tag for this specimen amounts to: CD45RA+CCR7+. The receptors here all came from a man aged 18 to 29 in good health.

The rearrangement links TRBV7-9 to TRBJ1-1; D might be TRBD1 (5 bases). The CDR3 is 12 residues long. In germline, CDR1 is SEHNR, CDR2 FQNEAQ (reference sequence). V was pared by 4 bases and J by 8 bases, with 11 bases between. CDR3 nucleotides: TGTGCCAGCAGCTCGAGAGGGGTGGAAGCTTTCTTT. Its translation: CASSSRGVEAFF. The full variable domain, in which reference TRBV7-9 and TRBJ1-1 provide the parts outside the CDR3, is DTGVSQNPRHKITKRGQNVTFRCDPISEHNRLYWYRQTLGQGPEFLTYFQNEAQLEKSRLLSDRFSAERPKGSFSTLEIQRTEQGDSAMYLCASSSRGVEAFFGQGTRLTVV.

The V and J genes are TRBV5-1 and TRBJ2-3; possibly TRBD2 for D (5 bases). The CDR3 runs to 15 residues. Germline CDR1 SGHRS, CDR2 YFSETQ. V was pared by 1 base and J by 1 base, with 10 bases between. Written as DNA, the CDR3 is TGCGCCAGCAGCTTGCCGAGCGGAGGCACAGATACGCAGTATTTT. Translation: CASSLPSGGTDTQYF.

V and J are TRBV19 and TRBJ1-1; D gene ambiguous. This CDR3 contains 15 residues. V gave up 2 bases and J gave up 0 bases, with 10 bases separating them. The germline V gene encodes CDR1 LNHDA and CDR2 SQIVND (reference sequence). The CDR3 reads CASSISKYMNTEAFF. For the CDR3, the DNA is TGTGCCAGTAGTATATCCAAATACATGAACACTGAAGCTTTCTTT.

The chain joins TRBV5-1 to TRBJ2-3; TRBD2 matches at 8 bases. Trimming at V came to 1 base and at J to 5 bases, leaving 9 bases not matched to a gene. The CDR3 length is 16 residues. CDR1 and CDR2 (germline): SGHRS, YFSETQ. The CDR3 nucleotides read TGCGCCAGCAGCTTGTCGACGGGAGGGCAGTTAGATACGCAGTATTTT. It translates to CASSLSTGGQLDTQYF.

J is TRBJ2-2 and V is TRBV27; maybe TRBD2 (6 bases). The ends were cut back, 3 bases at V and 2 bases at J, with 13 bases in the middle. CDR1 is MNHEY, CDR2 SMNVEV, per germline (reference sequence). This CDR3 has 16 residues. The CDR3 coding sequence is TGTGCCAGCAGTTTTGGGGGGATCTCAAACACCGGGGAGCTGTTTTTT. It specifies CASSFGGISNTGELFF.

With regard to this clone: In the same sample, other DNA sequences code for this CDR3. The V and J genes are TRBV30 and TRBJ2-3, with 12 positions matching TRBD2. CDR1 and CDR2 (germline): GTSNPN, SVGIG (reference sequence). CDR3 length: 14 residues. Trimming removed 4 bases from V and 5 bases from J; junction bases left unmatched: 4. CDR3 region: CAWTLAGGGDTQYF. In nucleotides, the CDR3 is TGTGCCTGGACCCTAGCGGGAGGGGGAGATACGCAGTATTTT.

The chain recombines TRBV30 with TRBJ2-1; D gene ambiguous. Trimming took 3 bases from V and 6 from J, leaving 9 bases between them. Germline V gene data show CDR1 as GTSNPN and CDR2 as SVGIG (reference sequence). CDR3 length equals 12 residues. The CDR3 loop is CAWRVETNEQFF. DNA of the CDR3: TGTGCCTGGAGGGTAGAAACCAATGAGCAGTTCTTC.

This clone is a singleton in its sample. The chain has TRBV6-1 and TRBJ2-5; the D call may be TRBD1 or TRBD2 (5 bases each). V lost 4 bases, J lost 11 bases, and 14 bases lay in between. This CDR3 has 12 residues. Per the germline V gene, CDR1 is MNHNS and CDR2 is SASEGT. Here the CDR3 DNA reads TGTGCCAGCAGTGGGGACGACAGTCCTCAGTACTTC. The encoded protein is CASSGDDSPQYF.